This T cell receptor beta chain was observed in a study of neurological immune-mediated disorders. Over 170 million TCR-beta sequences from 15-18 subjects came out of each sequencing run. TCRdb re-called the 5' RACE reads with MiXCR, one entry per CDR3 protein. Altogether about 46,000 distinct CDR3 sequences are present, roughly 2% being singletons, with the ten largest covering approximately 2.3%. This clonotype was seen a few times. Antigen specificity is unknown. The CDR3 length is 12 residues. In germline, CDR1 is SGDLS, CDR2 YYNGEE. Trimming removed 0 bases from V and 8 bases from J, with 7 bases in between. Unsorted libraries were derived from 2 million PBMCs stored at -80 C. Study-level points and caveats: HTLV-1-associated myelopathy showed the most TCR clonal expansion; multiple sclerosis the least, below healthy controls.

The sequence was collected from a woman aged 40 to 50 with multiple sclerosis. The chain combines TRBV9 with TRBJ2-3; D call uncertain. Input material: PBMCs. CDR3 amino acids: CASSVEIGTQYF. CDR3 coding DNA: TGTGCCAGCAGCGTAGAGATAGGTACGCAGTATTTT.